This T cell receptor beta chain was observed in a study of PD-L1 blockade in urothelial cancer. Study details: Blood-derived samples held a median about 130,000 T cells.

Time point given: pretreatment peripheral blood. TCRdb's table, derived via immunoSEQ multiplex PCR, lists solely in-frame clones and lacks some. The sample records some 45,000 clones, more than 75% being singletons. V dropped 5 bases and J dropped 3 bases, with 19 bases sitting between them. Germline V gene sequence: CDR1 SGHTA, CDR2 FQGNSA. The CDR3 runs 16 residues. Sequenced here: PBMCs, sampled around atezolizumab (anti-PD-L1) treatment. V is TRBV7-2 and J is TRBJ1-1; the D gene is possibly TRBD1 (6 bases). This sequence originates from a man in his fifties or sixties with urothelial cancer. CDR3 in amino acids: CASSPTGGALDTEAFF. The CDR3 DNA reads as TGTGCCAGCAGCCCCACCGGGGGGGCGCTTGACACTGAAGCTTTCTTT.